This T cell receptor (beta chain) was sequenced for a study of technical replicates of blood from several donors. The junction had 4 bases not matched to a gene; V was cut back by 0 bases and J by 3 bases. This CDR3 spans 15 amino acids. Germline-derived CDR1 and CDR2 are MGHRA and YSYEKL. Only in-frame clones appear in the TCRdb table, and some are missing; sequencing was by immunoSEQ multiplex PCR. The sample holds just over 60,000 clones, more than 75% seen once. The chain recombines TRBV4-1 with TRBJ2-7; 8 bases align to TRBD2. The origin of this receptor is a human donor in good health. Some clones in this sample may be carry-over from other donors' samples. The specimen was PBMCs. The DNA of the CDR3 is TGCGCCAGCAGCCAAGATGCGGGGGGCTACTACGAGCAGTACTTC. Translating gives CASSQDAGGYYEQYF.